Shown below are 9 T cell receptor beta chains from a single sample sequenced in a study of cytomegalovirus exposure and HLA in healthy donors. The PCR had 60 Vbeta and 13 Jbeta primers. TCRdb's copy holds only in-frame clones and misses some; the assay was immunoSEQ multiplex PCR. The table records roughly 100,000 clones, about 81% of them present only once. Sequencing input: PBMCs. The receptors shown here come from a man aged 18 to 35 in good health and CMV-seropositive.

The CDR3 region is CASSGQGMNTEAFF. CDR3 bases: TGTGCCAGCAGCGGACAGGGTATGAACACTGAAGCTTTCTTT. The rearrangement links TRBV9 to TRBJ1-1; 7 nucleotides align to TRBD1. Germline V CDR1 and CDR2: SGDLS, YYNGEE. The CDR3 sequence is 14 residues long. With V trimmed by 3 bases and J by 0 bases, 2 bases remained unmatched.

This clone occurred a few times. The CDR3 reads CASGLGDRGLLGETQYF. The CDR3 DNA reads TGTGCTAGTGGTTTGGGGGACAGGGGGCTCCTCGGTGAGACCCAGTACTTC. The V call is TRBV12-5, the J call TRBJ2-5; TRBD1 agrees at 12 bases. The trim removed 1 base at V and 5 bases at J, leaving 8 bases unmatched. Germline values: CDR1 LGHNT, CDR2 FRNRAP. The CDR3 sequence is 17 residues long.

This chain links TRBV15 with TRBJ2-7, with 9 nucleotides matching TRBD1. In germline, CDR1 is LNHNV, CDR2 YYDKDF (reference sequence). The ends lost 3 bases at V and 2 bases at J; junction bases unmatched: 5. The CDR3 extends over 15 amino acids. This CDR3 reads CATSSGTGWAYEQYF. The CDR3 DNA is TGTGCCACCAGCAGCGGGACAGGGTGGGCCTACGAGCAGTACTTC.

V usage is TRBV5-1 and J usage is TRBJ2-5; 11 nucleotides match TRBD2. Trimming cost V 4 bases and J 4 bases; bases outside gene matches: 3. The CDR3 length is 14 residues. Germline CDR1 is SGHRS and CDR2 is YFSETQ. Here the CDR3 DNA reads TGCGCCAGCAGCCCAGGGACTAGCGGAGAGACCCAGTACTTC. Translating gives CASSPGTSGETQYF.

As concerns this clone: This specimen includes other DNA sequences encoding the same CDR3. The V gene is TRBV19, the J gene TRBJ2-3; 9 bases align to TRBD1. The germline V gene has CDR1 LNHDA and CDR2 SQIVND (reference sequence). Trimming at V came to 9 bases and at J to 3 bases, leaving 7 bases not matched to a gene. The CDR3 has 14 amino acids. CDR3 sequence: CASGGTGRTDTQYF. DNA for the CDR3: TGTGCCAGCGGGGGGACAGGGAGAACAGATACGCAGTATTTT. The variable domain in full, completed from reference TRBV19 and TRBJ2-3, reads DGGITQSPKYLFRKEGQNVTLSCEQNLNHDAMYWYRQDPGQGLRLIYYSQIVNDFQKGDIAEGYSVSREKKESFPLTVTSAQKNPTAFYLCASGGTGRTDTQYFGPGTRLTVL.

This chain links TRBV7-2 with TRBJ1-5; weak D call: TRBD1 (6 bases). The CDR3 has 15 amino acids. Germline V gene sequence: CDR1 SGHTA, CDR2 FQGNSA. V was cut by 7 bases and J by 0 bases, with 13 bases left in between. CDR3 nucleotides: TGTGCCAGCAACAAGGGGGACGGTAGCAATCAGCCCCAGCATTTT. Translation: CASNKGDGSNQPQHF.

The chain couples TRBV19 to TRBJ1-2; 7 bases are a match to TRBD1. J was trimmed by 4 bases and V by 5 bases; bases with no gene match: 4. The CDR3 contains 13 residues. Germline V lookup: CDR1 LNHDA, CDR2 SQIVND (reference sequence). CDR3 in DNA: TGTGCCAGTAGTCATACAGGGGCCTATGGCTACACCTTC. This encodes CASSHTGAYGYTF.

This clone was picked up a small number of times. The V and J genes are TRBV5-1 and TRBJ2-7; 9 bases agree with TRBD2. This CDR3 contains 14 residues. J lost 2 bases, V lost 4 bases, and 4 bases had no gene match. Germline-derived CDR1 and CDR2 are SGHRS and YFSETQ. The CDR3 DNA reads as TGCGCCAGCAGCCCGGGCGGGGGGGCCTACGAGCAGTACTTC. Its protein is CASSPGGGAYEQYF.

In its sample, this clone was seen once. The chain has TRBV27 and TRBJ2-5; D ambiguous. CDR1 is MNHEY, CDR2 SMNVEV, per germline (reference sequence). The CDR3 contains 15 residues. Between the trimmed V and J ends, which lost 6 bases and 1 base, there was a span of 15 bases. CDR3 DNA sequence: TGTGCCAGCAGCCGTGTAACTACTCCCCAAGAGACCCAGTACTTC. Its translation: CASSRVTTPQETQYF.